This is a list of T cell receptor beta chains from one sample in a study of CD8+CD57+ T cells in acquired aplastic anemia. TCRdb fed the reads into MiXCR, producing one record per CDR3 protein. The sample holds about 210,000 distinct CDR3 sequences, 34% seen once. Specimen: sorted CD4+, CD8+, or CD8+CD57+ T cells (not recorded which) from PBMCs. The receptors were gathered from a human donor in good health, serving as a control. Both conserved end residues are part of each CDR3. The D gene is left open where the match is weak. Where a row states a size, it is once, few, many or the class of an expanded clone; other rows omit it.

d_gene: TRBD1
v_gene: TRBV2
j_gene: TRBJ1-2
abundance: many
CDR3aa: CASSLGAGGIGYTF
CDR3nt: TGTGCCAGCAGTCTAGGTGCAGGGGGCATTGGCTACACCTTC

d_gene: .
v_gene: TRBV19
j_gene: TRBJ2-5
abundance: many
CDR3aa: CASSIDPKETQYF
CDR3nt: TGTGCCAGTAGTATAGATCCCAAAGAGACCCAGTACTTC

d_gene: .
v_gene: TRBV19
j_gene: TRBJ1-2
abundance: .
CDR3aa: CASSPRGMVGTF
CDR3nt: TGTGCCAGTAGTCCTCGAGGCATGGTGGGCACCTTC

d_gene: .
v_gene: TRBV2
j_gene: TRBJ1-6
abundance: many
CDR3aa: CATKNGDNSPLHF
CDR3nt: TGTGCCACCAAAAATGGAGATAATTCACCCCTCCACTTT

d_gene: .
v_gene: TRBV20-1
j_gene: TRBJ2-3
abundance: .
CDR3aa: CSARPFREGIDTQYF
CDR3nt: TGCAGTGCTAGACCCTTTCGGGAAGGGATTGATACGCAGTATTTT

d_gene: TRBD1
v_gene: TRBV15
j_gene: TRBJ1-3
abundance: .
CDR3aa: CATSRGRNTIYF
CDR3nt: TGTGCCACCAGTAGGGGGCGAAACACCATATATTTT

d_gene: .
v_gene: TRBV5-4
j_gene: TRBJ2-2
abundance: .
CDR3aa: CASSLRQGPQGCANTGELFF
CDR3nt: TGTGCCAGCAGCTTGCGCCAGGGTCCCCAGGGCTGTGCGAACACCGGGGAGCTGTTTTTT

d_gene: TRBD2
v_gene: TRBV5-1
j_gene: TRBJ2-7
abundance: .
CDR3aa: CASSPWTSGPYEQYF
CDR3nt: TGCGCCAGCAGCCCGTGGACTAGCGGACCCTACGAGCAGTACTTC

d_gene: TRBD2
v_gene: TRBV20-1
j_gene: TRBJ2-1
abundance: many
CDR3aa: CSAWTSGGRSYNEQFF
CDR3nt: TGCAGTGCCTGGACTAGCGGGGGACGAAGCTACAATGAGCAGTTCTTC

d_gene: TRBD2
v_gene: TRBV7-9
j_gene: TRBJ2-3
abundance: many
CDR3aa: CASRAAGGSDTQYF
CDR3nt: TGTGCCAGCAGAGCAGCGGGAGGTTCAGATACGCAGTATTTT

d_gene: .
v_gene: TRBV2
j_gene: TRBJ1-2
abundance: many
CDR3aa: CASRPWTKGYTF
CDR3nt: TGTGCCAGCAGACCTTGGACGAAGGGCTACACCTTC